A selection of T cell receptor beta chains follows, all from one sample in a study of T-cell reconstitution after alpha-beta-depleted transplantation in children. One entry per CDR3 protein, called by TCRdb with MiXCR from the PCR reads. This table holds hundreds of thousands of distinct CDR3 sequences, 10% to 15% found once. This sample comprised PBMCs, mostly from graft donor cells, obtained 360 days after TCRalphabeta/CD19-depleted stem cell transplant. These TCRs come from a male patient younger than 18 who had a stem cell transplant for acute myeloid leukemia, so the T cells may come from the graft donor. The CDR3 runs from the conserved cysteine through the conserved F or W. The D gene is left open where the match is weak. A row's size may be missing; if present it is once, few, many or a size class.

v_call	d_call	j_call	clone_size	cdr3_aa	cdr3_nt
TRBV29-1	TRBD1	TRBJ2-2	-	CSVAGQGNTGELFF	TGCAGCGTTGCGGGACAGGGGAACACCGGGGAGCTGTTTTTT
TRBV5-1	-	TRBJ2-1	few	CASSPRGAVTYNEQFF	TGCGCCAGCTCTCCCAGGGGCGCAGTTACCTACAATGAGCAGTTCTTC
TRBV6-1	-	TRBJ1-2	-	CASSATSVYGYTF	TGTGCCAGCAGTGCCACGAGCGTTTATGGCTACACCTTC
TRBV13	-	TRBJ2-7	few	CASSRGVLKGGHEQYF	TGTGCCAGCAGCCGAGGCGTACTGAAGGGAGGCCACGAGCAGTACTTC
TRBV20-1	-	TRBJ2-7	many	CSARVGGEFSYEQYF	TGCAGTGCTAGAGTTGGGGGTGAGTTTAGCTACGAGCAGTACTTC
TRBV28	-	TRBJ1-5	few	CASSFRGRVSNQPQHF	TGTGCCAGCAGTTTTCGGGGGAGGGTGAGCAATCAGCCCCAGCATTTT
TRBV28	TRBD1	TRBJ2-1	few	CASGLTGVGNEQFF	TGTGCCAGCGGGCTGACAGGGGTAGGGAATGAGCAGTTCTTC
TRBV13	-	TRBJ2-2	few	CASSLAETVNTGELFF	TGTGCCAGCAGCTTGGCGGAAACGGTTAACACCGGGGAGCTGTTTTTT
TRBV4-1	-	TRBJ2-1	few	CASSQMATTPYNEQFF	TGCGCCAGCAGCCAAATGGCCACTACGCCCTACAATGAGCAGTTCTTC
TRBV21-1	-	TRBJ1-2	few	CAGPYFNYGYTF	TGTGCCGGGCCCTATTTCAACTATGGCTACACCTTC
TRBV12-3/TRBV12-4	TRBD1	TRBJ1-5	many	CASSLGTGNQPQHF	TGTGCCAGCAGCTTGGGGACAGGTAATCAGCCCCAGCATTTT
TRBV28	-	TRBJ2-7	many	CASSGRGMGGGSYEQYF	TGTGCCAGCAGTGGCCGAGGGATGGGCGGGGGCAGCTACGAGCAGTACTTC
TRBV6-2/TRBV6-3	TRBD1	TRBJ1-6	-	CASRRGQGSSPLHF	TGTGCCAGCAGACGGGGACAGGGGTCTTCACCCCTCCACTTT
TRBV7-3	-	TRBJ2-1	few	CASSLVVGAPEQFF	TGTGCCAGCAGCTTAGTCGTGGGGGCCCCTGAGCAGTTCTTC
TRBV30	TRBD1	TRBJ2-5	few	CAWSLGGRETQYF	TGTGCCTGGAGCTTAGGGGGCCGGGAGACCCAGTACTTC
TRBV6-1	-	TRBJ2-7	-	CASSPRLWTPTYEQYF	TGTGCCAGCAGTCCGAGACTTTGGACGCCGACCTACGAGCAGTACTTC
TRBV15	-	TRBJ2-5	few	CATSRDRGGTQYF	TGTGCCACCAGCAGAGATCGAGGGGGGACCCAGTACTTC
TRBV4-2	TRBD2	TRBJ2-2	-	CASSQGLAGTVGELFF	TGTGCCAGCAGCCAAGGACTAGCGGGAACGGTCGGGGAGCTGTTTTTT
TRBV20-1	-	TRBJ2-3	-	CSASTTEPYTDTQYF	TGCAGTGCTAGCACGACAGAACCTTACACAGATACGCAGTATTTT
TRBV29-1	-	TRBJ2-3	many	CSVVGPYTDTQYF	TGCAGCGTTGTGGGCCCCTACACAGATACGCAGTATTTT
TRBV28	TRBD2	TRBJ2-3	many	CASSPSGRLSTDTQYF	TGTGCCAGCAGCCCTAGCGGGAGGCTAAGCACAGATACGCAGTATTTT
TRBV3-1	TRBD2	TRBJ2-7	few	CASSPPGLAGVPYEQYF	TGTGCCAGCAGCCCCCCGGGACTAGCGGGAGTACCCTACGAGCAGTACTTC
TRBV4-3	TRBD2	TRBJ2-1	few	CASSQFLSGSNEQFF	TGCGCCAGCAGCCAGTTCTTGAGCGGGAGCAATGAGCAGTTCTTC
TRBV6-2/TRBV6-3	-	TRBJ2-2	-	CASSYSGTSYYTGELFF	TGTGCCAGCAGTTACTCTGGGACTTCCTATTACACCGGGGAGCTGTTTTTT
TRBV6-1	-	TRBJ2-7	few	CASEQVWGYEQYF	TGTGCCAGCGAGCAGGTTTGGGGTTACGAGCAGTACTTC
TRBV2	-	TRBJ2-2	few	CASSDPDESTGELFF	TGTGCCAGCAGTGATCCCGATGAGAGCACCGGGGAGCTGTTTTTT
TRBV24-1	TRBD2	TRBJ2-1	-	CGASDLGLASYNEQFF	TGTGGCGCCAGTGACCTGGGACTAGCGAGCTACAATGAGCAGTTCTTC
TRBV10-3	-	TRBJ2-1	few	CAISESDSYNEQFF	TGTGCCATCAGTGAGTCGGACTCCTACAATGAGCAGTTCTTC
TRBV7-9	-	TRBJ2-7	-	CASSPRGSPYEQYF	TGTGCCAGCAGCCCCAGGGGCTCCCCCTACGAGCAGTACTTC
TRBV28	-	TRBJ2-4	-	CASSRATIAKNIQYF	TGTGCCAGCAGCCGAGCTACCATAGCCAAAAACATTCAGTACTTC
TRBV5-4	-	TRBJ2-7	-	CASSRPGRSYEQYF	TGTGCCAGCAGCCGGCCAGGGCGGTCCTACGAGCAGTACTTC
TRBV6-6	-	TRBJ1-5	-	CASTIRVSNQPQHF	TGTGCCAGCACTATTAGGGTGAGCAATCAGCCCCAGCATTTT
TRBV7-6	TRBD2	TRBJ2-7	many	CASSFIAGDRPGEQYF	TGTGCCAGCAGTTTTATAGCGGGAGATCGACCTGGGGAGCAGTACTTC